Detailed here is one T cell receptor (beta chain). Methods used by the authors: Counts of nucleated cells, estimated from reference gene primer amplification, were obtained. This table comes from immunoSEQ multiplex PCR, and its TCRdb copy is limited to in-frame clones, with some not included. The V and J calls and the clone size are those of that table, but D and trimming were determined from the DNA. This table holds over 70,000 clones, under 95% found once. Per the germline V gene, CDR1 is SGDLS and CDR2 is YYNGEE. This CDR3 is 12 amino acids long. Trimming removed 1 base from V and 6 bases from J; junction bases left unmatched: 1. These data are taken from a study of blood T cell repertoires in COVID-19. Overall study: Samples taken during acute and convalescent COVID-19 were collected in the United States, Italy and Spain.

Sequencing used peripheral blood. The sequence was collected from a human donor with active COVID-19. The donor label of this sample is uncertain. The chain carries TRBV9 and TRBJ2-7; TRBD2 aligns across 7 bases. The CDR3 sequence is CASSVTGGEQYF. The CDR3 nucleotides are TGTGCCAGCAGCGTAACGGGGGGCGAGCAGTACTTC. The entire variable domain, with the rest obtained from reference TRBV9 and TRBJ2-7, is as follows: DSGVTQTPKHLITATGQRVTLRCSPRSGDLSVYWYQQSLDQGLQFLIQYYNGEERAKGNILERFSAQQFPDLHSELNLSSLELGDSALYFCASSVTGGEQYFGPGTRLTVT.